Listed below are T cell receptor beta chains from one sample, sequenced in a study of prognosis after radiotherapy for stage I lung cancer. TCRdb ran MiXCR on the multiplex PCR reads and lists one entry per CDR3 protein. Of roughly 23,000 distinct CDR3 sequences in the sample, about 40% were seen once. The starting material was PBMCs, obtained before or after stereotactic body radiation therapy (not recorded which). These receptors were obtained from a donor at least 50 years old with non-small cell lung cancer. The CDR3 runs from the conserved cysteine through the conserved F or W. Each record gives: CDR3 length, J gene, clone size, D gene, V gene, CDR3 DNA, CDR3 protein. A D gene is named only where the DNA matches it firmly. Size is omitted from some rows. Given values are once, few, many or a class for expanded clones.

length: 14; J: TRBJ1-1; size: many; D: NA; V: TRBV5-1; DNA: TGCGCCAGCAGCTTGGGGTTTGGGGGCGCTGAAGCTTTCTTT; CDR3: CASSLGFGGAEAFF
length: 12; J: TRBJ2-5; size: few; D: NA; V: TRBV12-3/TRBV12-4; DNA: TGTGCCAGCGGGACAAACGGGGAGACCCAGTACTTC; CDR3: CASGTNGETQYF
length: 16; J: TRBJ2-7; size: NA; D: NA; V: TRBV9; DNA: TGTGCCAGCAGCGTAGTGCGAGGGAGAGGGGTTGCCGAGCAGTACTTC; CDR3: CASSVVRGRGVAEQYF
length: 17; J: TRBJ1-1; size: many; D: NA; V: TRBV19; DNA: TGTGCCAGTAGTATAGTTGTGTGGGACGGTGGGGACACTGAAGCTTTCTTT; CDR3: CASSIVVWDGGDTEAFF
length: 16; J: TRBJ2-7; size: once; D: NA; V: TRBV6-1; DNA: TGTGCCAGCAGTAAGGGGGAGGTTCGGGGCGGGGGCGAGCAGTACTTC; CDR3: CASSKGEVRGGGEQYF
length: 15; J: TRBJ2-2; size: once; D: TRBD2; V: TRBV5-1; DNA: TGCGCCAGCGGCACTAGCGGGAGTTTTGCCGGGGAGCTGTTTTTT; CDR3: CASGTSGSFAGELFF
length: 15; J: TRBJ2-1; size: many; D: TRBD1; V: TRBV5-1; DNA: TGCGCCAGCAGCTTAGGGGACAGGACTCACAATGAGCAGTTCTTC; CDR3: CASSLGDRTHNEQFF
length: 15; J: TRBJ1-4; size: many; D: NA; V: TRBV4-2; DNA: TGTGCCAGCAGCCAAGAAGGCCCAACTAATGAAAAACTGTTTTTT; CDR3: CASSQEGPTNEKLFF
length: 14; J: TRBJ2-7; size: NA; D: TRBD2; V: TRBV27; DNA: TGTGCCAGCATTCCTCTAGCGGGATCATACGAGCAGTACTTC; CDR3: CASIPLAGSYEQYF
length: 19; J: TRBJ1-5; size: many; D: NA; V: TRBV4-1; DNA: TGCGCCAGCAGCCAAGCAGGAAATGGAGACAGGCCTAGCAATCAGCCCCAGCATTTT; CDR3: CASSQAGNGDRPSNQPQHF
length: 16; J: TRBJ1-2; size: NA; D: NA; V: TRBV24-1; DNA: TGTGCCACCGGTGATTTCGGGGCAGTGGGCAACTATGGCTACACCTTC; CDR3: CATGDFGAVGNYGYTF
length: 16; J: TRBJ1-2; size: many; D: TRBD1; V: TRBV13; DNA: TGTGCCAGCAGCTTATCAGGCGACAGGGGCCTCTATGGCTACACCTTC; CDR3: CASSLSGDRGLYGYTF
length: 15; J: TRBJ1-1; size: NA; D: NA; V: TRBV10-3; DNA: TGTGCCATCAGTGCCCAGACAGATTCGAACACTGAAGCTTTCTTT; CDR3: CAISAQTDSNTEAFF
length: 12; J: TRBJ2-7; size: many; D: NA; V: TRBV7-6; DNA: TGTGCCAGCAGCTCCTCGAACTACGAGCAGTACTTC; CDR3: CASSSSNYEQYF
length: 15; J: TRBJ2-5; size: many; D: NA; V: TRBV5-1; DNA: TGCGCCAGCTTCCCAGGGGGGGGCAGGCAAGAGACCCAGTACTTC; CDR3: CASFPGGGRQETQYF
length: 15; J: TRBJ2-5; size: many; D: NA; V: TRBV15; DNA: TGTGCCACCAGCAGATCCCTGGGACCCCAAGAGACCCAGTACTTC; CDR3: CATSRSLGPQETQYF
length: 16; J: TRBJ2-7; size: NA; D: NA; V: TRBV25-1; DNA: TGTGCCAGCAGAGTCACAGAAGGTACAGGTAACCACGAGCAGTACTTC; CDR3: CASRVTEGTGNHEQYF
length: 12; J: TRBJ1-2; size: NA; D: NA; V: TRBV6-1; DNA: TGTGCCAGCATGGCGTTGGGCTATGGCTACACCTTC; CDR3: CASMALGYGYTF
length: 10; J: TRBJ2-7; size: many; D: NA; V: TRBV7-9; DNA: TGTGCCAGCAGCGCCGGGGAGCAGTACTTC; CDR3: CASSAGEQYF
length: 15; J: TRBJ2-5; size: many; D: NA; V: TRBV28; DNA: TGTGCCAGTAGAGGGGGTGGGAGGGCCGGGGAGACCCAGTACTTC; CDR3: CASRGGGRAGETQYF
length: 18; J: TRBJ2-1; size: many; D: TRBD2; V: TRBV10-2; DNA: TGCGCCAGCAGTGAGGTCGGACTAGCGGGAAGGATCAACAATGAGCAGTTCTTC; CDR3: CASSEVGLAGRINNEQFF
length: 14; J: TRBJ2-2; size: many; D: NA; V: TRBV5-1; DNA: TGCGCCAGCGCAGAGGATTCGGTCACCGGGGAGCTGTTTTTT; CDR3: CASAEDSVTGELFF
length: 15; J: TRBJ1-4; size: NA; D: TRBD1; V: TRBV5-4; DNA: TGTGCCAGCAGCCACAACAGGGGGGTTAATGAAAAACTGTTTTTT; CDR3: CASSHNRGVNEKLFF
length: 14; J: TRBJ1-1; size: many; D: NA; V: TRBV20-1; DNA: TGCAGTGCTAGTAGGGACGCAAGGTACACTGAAGCTTTCTTT; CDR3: CSASRDARYTEAFF
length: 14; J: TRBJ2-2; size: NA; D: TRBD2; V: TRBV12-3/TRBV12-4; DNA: TGTGCCAGCAGCCGGACTAGCTGGGCCGGGGAGCTGTTTTTT; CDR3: CASSRTSWAGELFF
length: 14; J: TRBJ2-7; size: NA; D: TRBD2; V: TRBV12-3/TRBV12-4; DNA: TGTGCCAGCATTAGGACTAGAAGTTCCTACGATCAGTACTTC; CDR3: CASIRTRSSYDQYF
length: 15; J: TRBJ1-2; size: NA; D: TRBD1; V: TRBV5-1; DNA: TGCGCCAGCAGCTTGGGGACAGGGGTGGATCCTGGCTACACCTTC; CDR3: CASSLGTGVDPGYTF
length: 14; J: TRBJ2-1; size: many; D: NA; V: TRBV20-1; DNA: TGCAGTGCTAGGGGAGGAGCGGCCTACAATGAGCAGTTCTTC; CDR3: CSARGGAAYNEQFF
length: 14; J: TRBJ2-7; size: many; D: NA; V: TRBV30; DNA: TGTGCCTGGAGTGTACCTGGGGGCAACTACGAGCAGTACTTC; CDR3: CAWSVPGGNYEQYF